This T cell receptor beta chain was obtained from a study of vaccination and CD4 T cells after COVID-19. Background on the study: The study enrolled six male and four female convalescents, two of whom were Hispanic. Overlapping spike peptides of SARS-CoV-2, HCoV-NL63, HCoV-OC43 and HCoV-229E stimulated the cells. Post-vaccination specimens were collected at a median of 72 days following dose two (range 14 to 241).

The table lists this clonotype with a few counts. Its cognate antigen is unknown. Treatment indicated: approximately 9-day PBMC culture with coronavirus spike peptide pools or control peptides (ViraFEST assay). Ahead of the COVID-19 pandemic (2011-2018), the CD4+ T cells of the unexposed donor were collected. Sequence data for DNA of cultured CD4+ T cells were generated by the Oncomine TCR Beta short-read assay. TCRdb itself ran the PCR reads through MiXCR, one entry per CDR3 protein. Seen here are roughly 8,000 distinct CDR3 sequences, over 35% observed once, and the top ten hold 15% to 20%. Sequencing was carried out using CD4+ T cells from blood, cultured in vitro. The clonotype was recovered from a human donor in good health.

The CDR3 loop is CASSDQGANTGELFF. The DNA of the CDR3 is TGTGCCAGTAGTGATCAGGGGGCGAACACCGGGGAGCTGTTTTTT. The chain recombines TRBV19 with TRBJ2-2, with 7 bases lining up with TRBD1. V dropped 5 bases and J dropped 0; count of bases not matched to a gene: 3. Per the germline V gene, CDR1 is LNHDA and CDR2 is SQIVND (reference sequence). CDR3 length equals 15 residues.